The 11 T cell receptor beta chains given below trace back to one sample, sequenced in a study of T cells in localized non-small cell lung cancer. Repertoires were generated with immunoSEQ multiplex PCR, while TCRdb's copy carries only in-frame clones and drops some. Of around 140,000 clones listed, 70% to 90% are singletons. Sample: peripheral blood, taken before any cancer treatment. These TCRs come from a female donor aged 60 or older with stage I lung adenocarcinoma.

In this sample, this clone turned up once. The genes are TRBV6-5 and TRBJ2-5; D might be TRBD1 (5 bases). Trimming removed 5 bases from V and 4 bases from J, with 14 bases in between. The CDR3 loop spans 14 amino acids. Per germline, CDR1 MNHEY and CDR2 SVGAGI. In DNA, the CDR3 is TGTGCCAGCAGTCCTAGGCAGGGTAGAGAGACCCAGTACTTC. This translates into CASSPRQGRETQYF.

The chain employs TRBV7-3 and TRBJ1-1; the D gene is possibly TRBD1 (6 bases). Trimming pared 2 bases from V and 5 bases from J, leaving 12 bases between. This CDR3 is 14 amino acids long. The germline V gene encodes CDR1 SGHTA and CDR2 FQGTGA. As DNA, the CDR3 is TGTGCCAGCAGCTTAGCGGGGGCGGGGACTGAAGCTTTCTTT. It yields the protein CASSLAGAGTEAFF.

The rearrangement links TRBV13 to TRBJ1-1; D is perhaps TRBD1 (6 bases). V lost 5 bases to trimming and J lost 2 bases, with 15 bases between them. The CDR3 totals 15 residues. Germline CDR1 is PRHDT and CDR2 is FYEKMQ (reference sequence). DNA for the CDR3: TGTGCCAGCAGCGAAGGACAGCAAGCCAACACTGAAGCTTTCTTT. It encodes CASSEGQQANTEAFF.

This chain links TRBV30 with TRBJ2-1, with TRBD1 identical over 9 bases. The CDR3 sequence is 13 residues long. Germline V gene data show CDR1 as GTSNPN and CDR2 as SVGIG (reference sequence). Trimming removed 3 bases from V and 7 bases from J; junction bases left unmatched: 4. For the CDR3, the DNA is TGTGCCTGGAGCGCCGGGACAGGGAATGAGCAGTTCTTC. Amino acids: CAWSAGTGNEQFF.

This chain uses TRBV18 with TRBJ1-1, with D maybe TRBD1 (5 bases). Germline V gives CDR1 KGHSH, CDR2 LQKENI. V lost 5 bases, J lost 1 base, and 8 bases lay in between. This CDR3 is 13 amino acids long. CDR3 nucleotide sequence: TGTGCCAGCTCATCCACAGGGAACACTGAAGCTTTCTTT. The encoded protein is CASSSTGNTEAFF.

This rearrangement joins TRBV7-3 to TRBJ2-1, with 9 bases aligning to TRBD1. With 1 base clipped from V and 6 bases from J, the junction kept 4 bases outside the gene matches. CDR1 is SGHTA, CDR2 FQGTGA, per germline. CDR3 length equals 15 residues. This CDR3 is CASSLRGQGGNEQFF. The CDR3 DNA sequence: TGTGCCAGCAGCTTAAGGGGACAGGGTGGCAATGAGCAGTTCTTC.

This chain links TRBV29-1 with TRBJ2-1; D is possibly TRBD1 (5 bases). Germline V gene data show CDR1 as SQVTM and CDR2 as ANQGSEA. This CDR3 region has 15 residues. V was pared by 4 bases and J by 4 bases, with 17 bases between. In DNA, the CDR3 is TGCAGCGTTGGTTTCGACAGAAATTTATACAATGAGCAGTTCTTC. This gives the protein CSVGFDRNLYNEQFF.

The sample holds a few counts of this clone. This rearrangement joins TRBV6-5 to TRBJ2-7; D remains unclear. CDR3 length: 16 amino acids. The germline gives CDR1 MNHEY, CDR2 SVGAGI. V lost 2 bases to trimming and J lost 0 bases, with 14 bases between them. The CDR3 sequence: CASSYVGLGSSYEQYF. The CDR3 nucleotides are TGTGCCAGCAGTTACGTTGGGCTGGGAAGCTCCTACGAGCAGTACTTC.

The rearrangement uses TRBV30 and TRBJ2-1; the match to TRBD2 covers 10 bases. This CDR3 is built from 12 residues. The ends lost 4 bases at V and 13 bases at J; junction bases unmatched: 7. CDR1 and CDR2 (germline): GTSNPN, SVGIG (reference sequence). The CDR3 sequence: CAWNSAGGSQFF. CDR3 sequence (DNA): TGTGCCTGGAATTCAGCGGGAGGGTCCCAGTTCTTC.

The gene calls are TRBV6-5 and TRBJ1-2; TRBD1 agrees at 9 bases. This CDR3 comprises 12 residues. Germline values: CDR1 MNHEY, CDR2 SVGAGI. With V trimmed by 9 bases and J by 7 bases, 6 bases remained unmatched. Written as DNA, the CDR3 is TGTGCCAGTATGGGGACAGGGCTTGGCTACACCTTC. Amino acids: CASMGTGLGYTF.

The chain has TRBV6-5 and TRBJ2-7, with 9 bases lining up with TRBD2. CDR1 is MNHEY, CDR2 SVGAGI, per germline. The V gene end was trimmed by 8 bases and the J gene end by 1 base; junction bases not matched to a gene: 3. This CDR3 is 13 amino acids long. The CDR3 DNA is TGTGCCAGCGTAGCGGGAGTTTCCTACGAGCAGTACTTC. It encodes CASVAGVSYEQYF.